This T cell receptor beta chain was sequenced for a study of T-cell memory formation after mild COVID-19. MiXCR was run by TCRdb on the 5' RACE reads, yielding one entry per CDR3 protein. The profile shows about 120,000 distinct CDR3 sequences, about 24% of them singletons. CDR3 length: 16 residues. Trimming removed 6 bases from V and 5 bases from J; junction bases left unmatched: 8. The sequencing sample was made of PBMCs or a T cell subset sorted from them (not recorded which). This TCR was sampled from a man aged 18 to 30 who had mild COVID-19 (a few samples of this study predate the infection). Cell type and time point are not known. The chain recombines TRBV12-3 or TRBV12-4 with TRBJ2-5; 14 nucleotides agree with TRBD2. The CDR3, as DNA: TGTGCCAGCAGAGGGACTAGCGGGGGCCCCGGCGAGACCCAGTACTTC. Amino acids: CASRGTSGGPGETQYF.